The following is a T cell receptor (beta chain) sequence with its context. Clones were read by immunoSEQ multiplex PCR, and TCRdb kept only the in-frame ones, dropping some. Altogether hundreds of thousands of clones are present, over 85% being singletons, with the ten largest covering more than 0.7%. It was during active infection that Seattle patients were enrolled and then longitudinally followed. V lost 8 bases and J lost 3; bases outside the gene matches: 7. The germline gives CDR1 SGHAT, CDR2 FQNNGV. This CDR3 has 14 amino acids. This sample was included in a study of blood T cell repertoires in COVID-19.

Sequencing was carried out using peripheral blood. The chain joins TRBV11-2 to TRBJ2-7; TRBD1 aligns across 10 bases. This sequence originates from a young man with COVID-19, enrolled during active disease. CDR3 sequence: CASAGTGAVYEQYF. CDR3 coding DNA: TGTGCCAGCGCCGGGACAGGGGCGGTCTACGAGCAGTACTTC.